The 6 T cell receptor beta chains below were found in one sample sequenced in a study of T cells in Graves' hyperthyroidism and ophthalmopathy. Template material for amplifying TCR beta CDR3 regions consisted of RNA transcripts. The TCR CDR3 was amplified in a first-round RT-PCR using the HTBI primer set. Each CDR3 protein gets one entry after TCRdb re-called the multiplex PCR reads with MiXCR. The sample consists of around 350,000 distinct CDR3 sequences, approximately 14% of them appearing once. Sequenced: blood. Source of these receptors: a woman aged 18 to 35 with Graves' hyperthyroidism that later progressed to Graves' ophthalmopathy.

The rearrangement uses TRBV7-2 and TRBJ2-2; either TRBD1 or TRBD2 may fit D (5 bases each). Germline lookup yields CDR1 SGHTA and CDR2 FQGNSA. The V gene lost 1 base and the J gene lost 3 bases, with 18 bases spanning the gap. This CDR3 region has 18 residues. In DNA, the CDR3 is TGTGCCAGCAGCTTAGGTCATACTGTCGGGGCCCACACCGGGGAGCTGTTTTTT. This translates into CASSLGHTVGAHTGELFF. Combining the CDR3 with reference TRBV7-2 and TRBJ2-2 gives the whole variable domain GAGVSQSPSNKVTEKGKDVELRCDPISGHTALYWYRQSLGQGLEFLIYFQGNSAPDKSGLPSDRFSAERTGGSVSTLTIQRTQQEDSAVYLCASSLGHTVGAHTGELFFGEGSRLTVL.

This clonotype has a count of ten or more. This chain uses TRBV20-1 with TRBJ2-7; D is uncertain. With 2 bases removed from V and 0 bases from J, the gap between germline ends came to 11 bases. CDR1 is DFQATT and CDR2 is SNEGSKA in the germline V gene (reference sequence). The CDR3 has 14 amino acids. The CDR3 protein is CSARPRGSSYEQYF. CDR3 DNA sequence: TGCAGTGCTAGACCCCGCGGATCCTCCTACGAGCAGTACTTC.

This clonotype came up many times. Here the CDR3 DNA reads TGTGCCAGCATTGACGGCGGGAGGGCTGGGGAGCAGTACTTC. Its protein product is CASIDGGRAGEQYF. The gene calls are TRBV28 and TRBJ2-7; 9 bases match TRBD2. V trimming: 7 bases; J trimming: 7 bases; junction bases outside the gene matches: 11. Germline V CDR1 and CDR2: MDHEN, SYDVKM. CDR3 length equals 14 residues.

This clonotype was picked up a small number of times. The CDR3 region is CASTTTRGQEKLFF. CDR3 DNA sequence: TGTGCCAGCACCACTACCCGGGGACAGGAAAAACTGTTTTTT. The V and J genes are TRBV6-1 and TRBJ1-4; TRBD1 matches 7 bases. Germline CDR1 and CDR2: MNHNS and SASEGT. V was pared by 7 bases and J by 8 bases, with 10 bases of the junction left unmatched. This CDR3 region has 14 residues.

The chain couples TRBV20-1 to TRBJ2-2, with a weak D call TRBD2 (5 bases). The germline CDR1 and CDR2 sequences are DFQATT and SNEGSKA (reference sequence). The CDR3 totals 14 residues. V lost 4 bases and J 8 bases, leaving 17 bases between the germline ends. For the CDR3, the DNA is TGCAGTGCTAAAGAGGGCCCTCTTAGGGGGGAGCTGTTTTTT. Encoded protein: CSAKEGPLRGELFF.

As to this clonotype: A much more abundant neighbour one base away suggests this may be a read error. The CDR3 loop is CASSSVGFRADTQYF. The CDR3 bases are TGTGCCAGCAGCTCCGTAGGGTTTCGCGCAGATACGCAGTATTTT. The J gene is TRBJ2-3, the V gene TRBV7-8; D call uncertain. This CDR3 region has 15 residues. Between the trimmed V and J ends, which lost 4 bases and 4 bases, there was a span of 15 bases. Germline CDR1 SGHVS, CDR2 FQNEAQ.